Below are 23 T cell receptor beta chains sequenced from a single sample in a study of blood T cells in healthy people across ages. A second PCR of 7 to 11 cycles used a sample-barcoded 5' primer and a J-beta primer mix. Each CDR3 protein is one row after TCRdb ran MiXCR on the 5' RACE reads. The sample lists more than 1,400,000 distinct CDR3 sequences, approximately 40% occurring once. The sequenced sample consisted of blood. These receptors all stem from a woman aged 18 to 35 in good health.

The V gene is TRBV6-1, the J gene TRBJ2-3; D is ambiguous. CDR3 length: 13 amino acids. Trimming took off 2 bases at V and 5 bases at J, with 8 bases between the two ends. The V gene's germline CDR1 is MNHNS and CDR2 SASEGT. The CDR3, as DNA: TGTGCCAGCAGTGAACGAGAGAGAGATACGCAGTATTTT. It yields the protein CASSERERDTQYF.

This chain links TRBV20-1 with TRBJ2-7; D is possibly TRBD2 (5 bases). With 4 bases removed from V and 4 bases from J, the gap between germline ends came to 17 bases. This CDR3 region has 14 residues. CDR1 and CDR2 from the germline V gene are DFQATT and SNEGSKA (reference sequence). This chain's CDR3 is CSATSGKSGYEQYF. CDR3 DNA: TGCAGTGCTACGAGTGGGAAAAGCGGATACGAGCAGTACTTC.

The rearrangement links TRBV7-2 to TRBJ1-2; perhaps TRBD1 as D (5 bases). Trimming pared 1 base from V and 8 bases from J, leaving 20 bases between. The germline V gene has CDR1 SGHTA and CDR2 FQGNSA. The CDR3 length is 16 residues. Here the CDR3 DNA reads TGTGCCAGCAGCTTAGGCCGGGCATTGGAGGGGAACGGCTACACCTTC. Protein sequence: CASSLGRALEGNGYTF.

CDR3 amino acids: CASSQGVDSSYEQYF. CDR3 bases: TGTGCCAGCAGCCAAGGGGTTGATAGCTCCTACGAGCAGTACTTC. The chain has TRBV4-2 and TRBJ2-7; no reliable D call. Germline assignment: CDR1 LGHNA and CDR2 YNFKEQ. Trimming shortened V by 1 base and J by 0 bases, and 10 bases separated the two germline ends. The CDR3 contains 15 residues.

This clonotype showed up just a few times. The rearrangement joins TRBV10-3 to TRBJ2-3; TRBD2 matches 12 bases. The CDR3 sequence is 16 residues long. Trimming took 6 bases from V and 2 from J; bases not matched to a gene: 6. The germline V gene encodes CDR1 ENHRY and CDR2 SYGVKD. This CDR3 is CAIRSGTSGPTDTQYF. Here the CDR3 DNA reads TGTGCCATCAGATCCGGGACTAGCGGGCCCACAGATACGCAGTATTTT.

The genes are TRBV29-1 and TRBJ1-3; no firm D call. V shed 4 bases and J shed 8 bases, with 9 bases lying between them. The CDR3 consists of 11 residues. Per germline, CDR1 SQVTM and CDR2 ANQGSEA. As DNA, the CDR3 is TGCAGCGTTGGAGGGTCGGACACCATATATTTT. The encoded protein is CSVGGSDTIYF.

The CDR3 protein is CSAFLSGRTDTQYF. The CDR3 DNA sequence: TGCAGTGCCTTCCTCAGCGGGCGAACAGATACGCAGTATTTT. The J gene is TRBJ2-3, the V gene TRBV20-1, with a tentative D call TRBD2 (6 bases). The CDR3 length is 14 residues. V was clipped by 6 bases and J by 3 bases, with 16 bases between them. Germline V lookup: CDR1 DFQATT, CDR2 SNEGSKA (reference sequence).

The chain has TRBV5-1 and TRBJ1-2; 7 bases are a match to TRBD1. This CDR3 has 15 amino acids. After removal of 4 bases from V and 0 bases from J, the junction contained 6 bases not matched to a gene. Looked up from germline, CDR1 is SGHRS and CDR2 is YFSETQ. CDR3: CASSGQGGTNYGYTF. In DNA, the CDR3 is TGCGCCAGCAGCGGGCAGGGGGGAACTAACTATGGCTACACCTTC.

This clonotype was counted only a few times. The DNA of the CDR3 is TGTGCCAGCAGCTCTAGCGTAGGGGACAATGAGCAGTTCTTC. This gives the protein CASSSSVGDNEQFF. The chain couples TRBV7-2 to TRBJ2-1, with D possibly matching TRBD2 (6 bases). The germline V gene has CDR1 SGHTA and CDR2 FQGNSA. The V and J ends lost 4 bases and 5 bases respectively, with 12 bases between them. This CDR3 has 14 amino acids.

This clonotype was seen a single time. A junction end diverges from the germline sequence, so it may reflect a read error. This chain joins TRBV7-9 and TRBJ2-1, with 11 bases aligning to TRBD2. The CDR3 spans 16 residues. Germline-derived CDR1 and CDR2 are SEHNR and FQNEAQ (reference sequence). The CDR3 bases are TGTGCCAGCAGCTTAACCGGGACTAGCGGCTACGATGAGCAGTTCTTC. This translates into CASSLTGTSGYDEQFF.

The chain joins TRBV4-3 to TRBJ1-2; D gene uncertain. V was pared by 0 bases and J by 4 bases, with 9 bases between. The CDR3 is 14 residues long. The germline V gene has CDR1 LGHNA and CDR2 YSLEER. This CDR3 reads CASSQDTVGYGYTF. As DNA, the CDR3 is TGCGCCAGCAGCCAAGATACGGTGGGCTATGGCTACACCTTC.

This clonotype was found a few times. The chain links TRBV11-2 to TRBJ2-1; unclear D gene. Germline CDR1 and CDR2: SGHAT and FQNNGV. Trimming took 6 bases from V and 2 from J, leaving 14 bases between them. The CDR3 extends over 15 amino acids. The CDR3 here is CASRRSWLTYNEQFF. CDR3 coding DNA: TGTGCCAGCAGACGGTCCTGGCTTACCTACAATGAGCAGTTCTTC.

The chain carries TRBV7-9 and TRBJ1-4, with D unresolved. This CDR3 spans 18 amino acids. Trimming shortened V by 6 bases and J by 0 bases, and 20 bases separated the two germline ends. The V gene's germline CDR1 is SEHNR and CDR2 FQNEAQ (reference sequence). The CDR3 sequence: CASRPSYRTGATNEKLFF. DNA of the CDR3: TGTGCCAGCAGACCATCATACCGGACGGGTGCAACTAATGAAAAACTGTTTTTT.

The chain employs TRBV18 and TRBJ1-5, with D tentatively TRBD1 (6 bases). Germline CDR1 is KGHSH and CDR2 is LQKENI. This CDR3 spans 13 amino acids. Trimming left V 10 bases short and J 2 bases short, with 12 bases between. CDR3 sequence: CATTGYGNQPQHF. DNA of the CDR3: TGTGCCACCACAGGGTACGGCAATCAGCCCCAGCATTTT.

The CDR3 DNA reads TGTGCCAGCAGTGACAGGGTGAGAGGGTATAATGAAAAACTGTTTTTT. Translating it yields CASSDRVRGYNEKLFF. The chain joins TRBV6-1 to TRBJ1-4; D may be TRBD1 (5 bases). Looked up from germline, CDR1 is MNHNS and CDR2 is SASEGT. Trimming cost V 3 bases and J 4 bases, with 15 bases left between them. CDR3 length equals 16 residues.

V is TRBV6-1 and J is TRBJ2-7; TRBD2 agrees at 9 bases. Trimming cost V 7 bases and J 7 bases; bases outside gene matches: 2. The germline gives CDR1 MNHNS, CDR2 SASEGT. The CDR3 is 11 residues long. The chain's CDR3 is CASTLAGEQYF. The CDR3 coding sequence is TGTGCCAGCACCCTAGCGGGAGAGCAGTACTTC.

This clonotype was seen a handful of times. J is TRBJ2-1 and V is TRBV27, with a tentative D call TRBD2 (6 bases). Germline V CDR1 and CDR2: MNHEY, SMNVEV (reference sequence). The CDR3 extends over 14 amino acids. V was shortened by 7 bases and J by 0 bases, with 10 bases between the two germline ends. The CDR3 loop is CASMGGISYNEQFF. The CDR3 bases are TGTGCCAGCATGGGCGGGATCTCCTACAATGAGCAGTTCTTC.

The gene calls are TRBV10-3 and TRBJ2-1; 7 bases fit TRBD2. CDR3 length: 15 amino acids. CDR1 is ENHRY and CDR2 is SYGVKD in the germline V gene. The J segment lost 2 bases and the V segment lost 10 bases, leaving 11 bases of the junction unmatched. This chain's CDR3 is CATKSEREPYNEQFF. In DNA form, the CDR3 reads TGTGCCACCAAGTCTGAGCGGGAACCCTACAATGAGCAGTTCTTC.

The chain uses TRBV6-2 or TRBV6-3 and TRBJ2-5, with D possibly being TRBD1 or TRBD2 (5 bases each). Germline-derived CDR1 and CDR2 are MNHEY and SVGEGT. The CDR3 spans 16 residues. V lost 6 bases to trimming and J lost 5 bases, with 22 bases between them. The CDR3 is CASRPSRGPREETQYF. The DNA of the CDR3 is TGTGCCAGCAGACCCTCCCGGGGACCCCGAGAGGAGACCCAGTACTTC.

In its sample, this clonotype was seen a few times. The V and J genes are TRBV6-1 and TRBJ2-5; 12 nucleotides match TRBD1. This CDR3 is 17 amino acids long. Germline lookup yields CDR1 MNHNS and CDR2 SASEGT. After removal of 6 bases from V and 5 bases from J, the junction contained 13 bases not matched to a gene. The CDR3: CASRQSAGTGGNETQYF. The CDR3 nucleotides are TGTGCCAGCAGGCAAAGCGCCGGGACAGGGGGCAATGAGACCCAGTACTTC.

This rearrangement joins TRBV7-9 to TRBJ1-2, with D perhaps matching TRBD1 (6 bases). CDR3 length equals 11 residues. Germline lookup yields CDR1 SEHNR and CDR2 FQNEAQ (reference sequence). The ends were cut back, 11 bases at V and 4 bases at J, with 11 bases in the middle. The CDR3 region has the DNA TGTGCCGGACAGACAGCCTATGGCTACACCTTC. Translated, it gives CAGQTAYGYTF.

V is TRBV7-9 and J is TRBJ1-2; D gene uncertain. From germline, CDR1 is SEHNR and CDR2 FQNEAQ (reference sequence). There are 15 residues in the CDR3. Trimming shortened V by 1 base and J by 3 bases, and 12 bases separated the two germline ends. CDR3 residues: CASSLGPASYYGYTF. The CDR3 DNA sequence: TGTGCCAGCAGCTTAGGTCCTGCCAGCTACTATGGCTACACCTTC.

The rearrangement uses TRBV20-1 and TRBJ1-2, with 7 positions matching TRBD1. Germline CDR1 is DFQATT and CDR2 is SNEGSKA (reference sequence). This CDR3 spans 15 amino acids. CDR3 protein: CNATGQLTFNYGYTF. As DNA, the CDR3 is TGCAATGCCACGGGACAGCTGACTTTTAACTATGGCTACACCTTC.